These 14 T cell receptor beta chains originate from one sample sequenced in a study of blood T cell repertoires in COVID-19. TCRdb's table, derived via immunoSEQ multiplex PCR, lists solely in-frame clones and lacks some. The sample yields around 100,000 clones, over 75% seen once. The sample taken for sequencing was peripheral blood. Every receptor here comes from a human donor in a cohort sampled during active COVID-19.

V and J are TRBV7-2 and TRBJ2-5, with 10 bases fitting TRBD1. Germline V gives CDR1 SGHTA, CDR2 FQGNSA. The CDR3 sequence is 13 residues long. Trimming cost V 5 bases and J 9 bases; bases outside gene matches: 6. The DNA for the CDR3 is TGTGCCAGCAGCCAGGACAGGGGGGAGGCCCAGTACTTC. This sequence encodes CASSQDRGEAQYF.

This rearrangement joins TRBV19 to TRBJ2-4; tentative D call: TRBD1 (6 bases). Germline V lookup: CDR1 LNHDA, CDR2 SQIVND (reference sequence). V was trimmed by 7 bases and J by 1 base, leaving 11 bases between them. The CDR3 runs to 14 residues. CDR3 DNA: TGTGCCAGTACTTCAAGGGGGGCCAAAAACATTCAGTACTTC. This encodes CASTSRGAKNIQYF.

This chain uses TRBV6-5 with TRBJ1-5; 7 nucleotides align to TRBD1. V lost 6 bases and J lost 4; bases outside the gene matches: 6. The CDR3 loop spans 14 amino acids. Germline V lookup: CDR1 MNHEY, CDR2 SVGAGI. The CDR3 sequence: CASRAGTVNQPQHF. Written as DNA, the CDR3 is TGTGCCAGCAGGGCCGGGACAGTGAATCAGCCCCAGCATTTT.

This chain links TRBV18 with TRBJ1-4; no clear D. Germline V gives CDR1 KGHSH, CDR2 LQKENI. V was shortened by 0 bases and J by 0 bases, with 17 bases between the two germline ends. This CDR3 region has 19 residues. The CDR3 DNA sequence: TGTGCCAGCTCACCACCTCAGAGAGAGGTAGTTGCAACTAATGAAAAACTGTTTTTT. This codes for CASSPPQREVVATNEKLFF.

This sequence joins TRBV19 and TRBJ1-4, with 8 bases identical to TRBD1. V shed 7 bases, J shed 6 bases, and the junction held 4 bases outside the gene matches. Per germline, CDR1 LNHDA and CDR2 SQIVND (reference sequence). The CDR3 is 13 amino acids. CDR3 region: CASKDRADEKLFF. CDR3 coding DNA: TGTGCCAGTAAGGACAGGGCGGATGAAAAACTGTTTTTT.

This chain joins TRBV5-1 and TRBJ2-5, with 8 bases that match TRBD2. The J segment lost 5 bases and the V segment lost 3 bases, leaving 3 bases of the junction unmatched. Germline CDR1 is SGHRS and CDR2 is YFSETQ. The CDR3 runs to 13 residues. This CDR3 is CASSSPSGETQYF. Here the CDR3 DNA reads TGCGCCAGCAGCTCCCCTAGCGGGGAGACCCAGTACTTC.

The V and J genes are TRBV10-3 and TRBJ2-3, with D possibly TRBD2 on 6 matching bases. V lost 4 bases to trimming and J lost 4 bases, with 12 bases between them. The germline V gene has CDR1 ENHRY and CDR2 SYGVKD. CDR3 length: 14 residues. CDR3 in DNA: TGTGCCATCAGTGCGGGCGGGGTCCCAGATACGCAGTATTTT. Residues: CAISAGGVPDTQYF.

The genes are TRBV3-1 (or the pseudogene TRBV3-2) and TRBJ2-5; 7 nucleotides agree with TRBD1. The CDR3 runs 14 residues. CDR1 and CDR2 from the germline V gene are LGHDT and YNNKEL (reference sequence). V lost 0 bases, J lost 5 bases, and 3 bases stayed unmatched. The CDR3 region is CASSQDDRAETQYF. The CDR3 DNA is TGTGCCAGCAGCCAAGACGACAGGGCTGAGACCCAGTACTTC.

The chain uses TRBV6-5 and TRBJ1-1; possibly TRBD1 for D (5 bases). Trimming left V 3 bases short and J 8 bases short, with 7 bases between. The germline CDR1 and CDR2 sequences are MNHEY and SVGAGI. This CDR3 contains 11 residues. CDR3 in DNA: TGTGCCAGCAGTTATAGGACAGAAGCTTTCTTT. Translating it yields CASSYRTEAFF.

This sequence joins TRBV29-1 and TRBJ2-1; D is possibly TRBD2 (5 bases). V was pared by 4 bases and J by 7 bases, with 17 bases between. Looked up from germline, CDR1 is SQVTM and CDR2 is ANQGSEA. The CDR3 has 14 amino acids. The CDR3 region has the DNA TGCAGCGTTGGCCGCTCCCCTACGGGAAATGAGCAGTTCTTC. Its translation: CSVGRSPTGNEQFF.

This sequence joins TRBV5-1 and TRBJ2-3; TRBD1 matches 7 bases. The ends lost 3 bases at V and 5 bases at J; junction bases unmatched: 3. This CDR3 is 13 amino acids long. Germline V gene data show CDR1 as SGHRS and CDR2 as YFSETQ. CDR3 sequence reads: CASSYRQGDTQYF. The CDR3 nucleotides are TGCGCCAGCAGCTACCGACAGGGAGATACGCAGTATTTT. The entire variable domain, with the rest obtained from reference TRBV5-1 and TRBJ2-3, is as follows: KAGVTQTPRYLIKTRGQQVTLSCSPISGHRSVSWYQQTPGQGLQFLFEYFSETQRNKGNFPGRFSGRQFSNSRSEMNVSTLELGDSALYLCASSYRQGDTQYFGPGTRLTVL.

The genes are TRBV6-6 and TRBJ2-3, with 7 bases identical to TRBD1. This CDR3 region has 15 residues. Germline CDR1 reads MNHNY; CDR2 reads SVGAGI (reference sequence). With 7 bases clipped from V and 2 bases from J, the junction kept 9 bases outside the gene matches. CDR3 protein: CASNTARGFTDTQYF. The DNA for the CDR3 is TGTGCCAGCAATACTGCCAGGGGGTTCACAGATACGCAGTATTTT.

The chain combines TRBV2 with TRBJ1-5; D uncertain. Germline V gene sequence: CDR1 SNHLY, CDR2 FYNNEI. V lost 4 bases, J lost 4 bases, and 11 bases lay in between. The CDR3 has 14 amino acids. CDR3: CASSVLTPNQPQHF. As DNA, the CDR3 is TGTGCCAGCAGTGTTTTAACACCTAATCAGCCCCAGCATTTT.

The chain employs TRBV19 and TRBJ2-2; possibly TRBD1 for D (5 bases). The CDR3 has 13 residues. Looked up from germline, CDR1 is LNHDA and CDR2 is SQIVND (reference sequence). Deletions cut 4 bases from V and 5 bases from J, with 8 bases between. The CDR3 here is CASSTRTTGELFF. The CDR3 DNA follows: TGTGCCAGTAGTACCCGGACAACCGGGGAGCTGTTTTTT.